Each of the 20 T cell receptor beta chains below was sequenced from the same sample in a study of blood T cell repertoires in COVID-19. TCRdb keeps only in-frame clones here, not all; method: immunoSEQ multiplex PCR. Of some 250,000 clones in the sample, around 90% were seen once. The sequencing input was peripheral blood. The receptors here all came from a man aged 55 to 69 who had recovered from COVID-19.

The chain carries TRBV15 and TRBJ1-2, with TRBD1 identical over 10 bases. Germline V gene sequence: CDR1 LNHNV, CDR2 YYDKDF (reference sequence). J lost 6 bases, V lost 2 bases, and 6 bases had no gene match. The CDR3 runs 15 residues. This chain's CDR3 is CATSRRQGASNGYTF. In DNA, the CDR3 is TGTGCCACCAGCAGAAGACAGGGGGCGAGTAATGGCTACACCTTC. Complete variable domain (other parts from reference TRBV15 and TRBJ1-2): DAMVIQNPRYQVTQFGKPVTLSCSQTLNHNVMYWYQQKSSQAPKLLFHYYDKDFNNEADTPDNFQSRRPNTSFCFLDIRSPGLGDTAMYLCATSRRQGASNGYTFGSGTRLTVV.

The chain joins TRBV24-1 to TRBJ2-3; D possibly corresponds to TRBD1 (6 bases). V lost 6 bases and J lost 2, with 14 bases in between. The germline V gene has CDR1 KGHDR and CDR2 SFDVKD. This CDR3 region has 15 residues. CDR3 residues: CATSSSDRFTDTQYF. As DNA, the CDR3 is TGTGCCACCAGTTCTTCGGACAGATTCACAGATACGCAGTATTTT.

This clone was counted only a few times. The genes are TRBV5-1 and TRBJ2-3; 10 bases match TRBD2. The V and J ends lost 1 base and 6 bases, in that order; junction bases with no gene match: 5. The CDR3 runs to 15 residues. Germline V CDR1 and CDR2: SGHRS, YFSETQ. For the CDR3, the DNA is TGCGCCAGCAGCTTGAGCGGGGGGGCAGGGGATACGCAGTATTTT. This gives the protein CASSLSGGAGDTQYF.

This clone was recorded a few times. The V and J genes are TRBV24-1 and TRBJ1-1; TRBD1 matches 9 bases. CDR3 length: 15 residues. V was pared by 5 bases and J by 6 bases, with 9 bases of the junction left unmatched. Germline assignment: CDR1 KGHDR and CDR2 SFDVKD. The CDR3 loop reads CATSVSGTGIAEAFF. As DNA, the CDR3 is TGTGCCACCAGTGTTTCCGGGACAGGGATCGCTGAAGCTTTCTTT.

The rearrangement links TRBV7-2 to TRBJ2-1, with D possibly matching TRBD2 (6 bases). Germline CDR1 reads SGHTA; CDR2 reads FQGNSA. V lost 1 base and J lost 5, with 12 bases in between. The CDR3 loop spans 15 amino acids. CDR3 amino acids: CASSLVGTPNNEQFF. CDR3 in DNA: TGTGCCAGCAGCTTAGTAGGGACTCCCAACAATGAGCAGTTCTTC. The variable domain in full, with the rest retrieved from reference TRBV7-2 and TRBJ2-1, is GAGVSQSPSNKVTEKGKDVELRCDPISGHTALYWYRQSLGQGLEFLIYFQGNSAPDKSGLPSDRFSAERTGGSVSTLTIQRTQQEDSAVYLCASSLVGTPNNEQFFGPGTRLTVL.

The gene calls are TRBV7-2 and TRBJ1-1; the D gene is possibly TRBD1 (6 bases). This CDR3 is 14 amino acids long. CDR1 is SGHTA, CDR2 FQGNSA, per germline. With 4 bases removed from V and 4 bases from J, the gap between germline ends came to 13 bases. CDR3 sequence reads: CASSSQGMGTEAFF. The CDR3 DNA follows: TGTGCCAGCAGCTCACAGGGTATGGGCACTGAAGCTTTCTTT. Based on the CDR3 plus reference TRBV7-2 and TRBJ1-1, the full variable domain is GAGVSQSPSNKVTEKGKDVELRCDPISGHTALYWYRQSLGQGLEFLIYFQGNSAPDKSGLPSDRFSAERTGGSVSTLTIQRTQQEDSAVYLCASSSQGMGTEAFFGQGTRLTVV.

The rearrangement links TRBV4-1 to TRBJ1-4; D ambiguous. The CDR3 is 14 residues long. V dropped 6 bases and J dropped 7 bases, with 15 bases sitting between them. The germline CDR1 and CDR2 sequences are MGHRA and YSYEKL. Here the CDR3 reads CASRRGLSVEKLFF. Written as DNA, the CDR3 is TGCGCCAGCAGACGTGGACTGAGCGTTGAAAAACTGTTTTTT.

V gene TRBV29-1 combines with J gene TRBJ1-1, with D unresolved. Germline CDR1 reads SQVTM; CDR2 reads ANQGSEA. V was cut by 6 bases and J by 3 bases, with 11 bases left in between. The CDR3 spans 12 residues. The CDR3 nucleotides read TGCAGCGTGGAGAGGGAGGACACTGAAGCTTTCTTT. It specifies CSVEREDTEAFF.

The rearrangement links TRBV10-3 to TRBJ2-7; D gene ambiguous. This CDR3 is built from 13 residues. In germline, CDR1 is ENHRY, CDR2 SYGVKD. V shed 5 bases and J shed 0 bases, with 8 bases lying between them. In DNA form, the CDR3 reads TGTGCCATCAGTAACAGAACCTCCTACGAGCAGTACGTC. It encodes CAISNRTSYEQYV.

The CDR3 is CASGSGGNEQFF. DNA of the CDR3: TGTGCTAGTGGATCAGGGGGCAATGAGCAGTTCTTC. V is TRBV12-5 and J is TRBJ2-1; 7 nucleotides align to TRBD1. Germline V CDR1 and CDR2: LGHNT, FRNRAP. V shed 6 bases, J shed 6 bases, and the junction held 2 bases outside the gene matches. The CDR3 is made up of 12 amino acids.

The chain couples TRBV19 to TRBJ1-3, with TRBD1 identical over 10 bases. The V segment lost 6 bases and the J segment 2 bases; nucleotides outside the gene matches: 1. The CDR3 is 14 residues long. Per germline, CDR1 LNHDA and CDR2 SQIVND (reference sequence). For the CDR3, the DNA is TGTGCCAGTAGCGGACAGGGGGCTGGAAACACCATATATTTT. The encoded protein is CASSGQGAGNTIYF.

The rearrangement links TRBV4-2 to TRBJ2-3; possible D gene TRBD2, 6 bases. V gave up 2 bases and J gave up 4 bases, with 16 bases separating them. Per the germline V gene, CDR1 is LGHNA and CDR2 is YNFKEQ. The CDR3 has 16 amino acids. This CDR3 is CASSQFTGTGADTQYF. The CDR3 DNA reads TGTGCCAGCAGCCAATTTACCGGGACGGGGGCAGATACGCAGTATTTT.

This chain connects TRBV18 to TRBJ2-7, with D tentatively TRBD1 (5 bases). V dropped 4 bases and J dropped 0 bases, with 13 bases sitting between them. CDR1 KGHSH and CDR2 LQKENI come from the germline V gene. The CDR3 totals 15 residues. The CDR3 region has the DNA TGTGCCAGCTCACAAACTCAGACAGACTCCTACGAGCAGTACTTC. Translating it yields CASSQTQTDSYEQYF.

The rearrangement joins TRBV27 to TRBJ1-1; 7 bases line up with TRBD1. V dropped 6 bases and J dropped 3; count of bases not matched to a gene: 10. CDR1 is MNHEY, CDR2 SMNVEV, per germline (reference sequence). The CDR3 consists of 15 residues. CDR3 sequence reads: CASSKNRGRDTEAFF. The CDR3, as DNA: TGTGCCAGCAGCAAGAACAGGGGTAGGGACACTGAAGCTTTCTTT.

The sample holds many counts of this clone. The genes are TRBV5-4 and TRBJ1-2; 10 nucleotides match TRBD1. Germline V gene lookup returns CDR1 SGHNT and CDR2 YYREEE (reference sequence). The CDR3 is 14 residues long. J was trimmed by 4 bases and V by 6 bases; bases with no gene match: 6. This CDR3 is CASTGTGDGYGYTF. As DNA, the CDR3 is TGTGCCAGCACCGGGACAGGGGACGGCTATGGCTACACCTTC.

The rearrangement uses TRBV19 and TRBJ1-2, with D tentatively TRBD1 (5 bases). V was cut by 9 bases and J by 6 bases, with 17 bases left in between. Germline CDR1 is LNHDA and CDR2 is SQIVND (reference sequence). There are 13 residues in the CDR3. CDR3 protein: CASHLQGLDGYTF. DNA for the CDR3: TGTGCCAGCCACCTTCAGGGCCTGGATGGCTACACCTTC.

The chain links TRBV6-5 to TRBJ2-7; D is perhaps TRBD1 (6 bases). V gave up 6 bases and J gave up 6 bases, with 15 bases separating them. Germline V gives CDR1 MNHEY, CDR2 SVGAGI. This CDR3 is 13 amino acids long. The CDR3 region has the DNA TGTGCCAGCAGACCCTCAGGGGTTGGCGAGCAGTACGTC. Translation: CASRPSGVGEQYV.

The V call is TRBV5-6, the J call TRBJ2-1; maybe TRBD1 (6 bases). Per germline, CDR1 SGHDT and CDR2 YYEEEE. The length of the CDR3 is 17 residues. V was trimmed by 4 bases and J by 7 bases, leaving 24 bases between them. DNA of the CDR3: TGTGCCAGCAGCCCGGCCTGGGGGACAACCGACGCGAATGAGCAGTTCTTC. Translation: CASSPAWGTTDANEQFF.

The gene calls are TRBV27 and TRBJ1-4; D uncertain. Trimming stripped 3 bases from V and 11 bases from J, with 13 bases between. The CDR3 spans 13 residues. Germline lookup yields CDR1 MNHEY and CDR2 SMNVEV (reference sequence). CDR3 DNA sequence: TGTGCCAGCAGTTTCGGACTATCAGATAAACTGTTTTTT. This translates into CASSFGLSDKLFF. Variable domain in full (rest from reference TRBV27 and TRBJ1-4): EAQVTQNPRYLITVTGKKLTVTCSQNMNHEYMSWYRQDPGLGLRQIYYSMNVEVTDKGDVPEGYKVSRKEKRNFPLILESPSPNQTSLYFCASSFGLSDKLFFGSGTQLSVL.

This clone was observed a few times. V and J are TRBV6-4 and TRBJ1-6; the D is unclear. This CDR3 has 13 residues. V was trimmed by 3 bases and J by 7 bases, leaving 7 bases between them. Germline values: CDR1 MRHNA, CDR2 SNTAGT. CDR3 coding DNA: TGTGCCAGCAGTGAATTAGAAAATTCACCCCTCCACTTT. This translates into CASSELENSPLHF.